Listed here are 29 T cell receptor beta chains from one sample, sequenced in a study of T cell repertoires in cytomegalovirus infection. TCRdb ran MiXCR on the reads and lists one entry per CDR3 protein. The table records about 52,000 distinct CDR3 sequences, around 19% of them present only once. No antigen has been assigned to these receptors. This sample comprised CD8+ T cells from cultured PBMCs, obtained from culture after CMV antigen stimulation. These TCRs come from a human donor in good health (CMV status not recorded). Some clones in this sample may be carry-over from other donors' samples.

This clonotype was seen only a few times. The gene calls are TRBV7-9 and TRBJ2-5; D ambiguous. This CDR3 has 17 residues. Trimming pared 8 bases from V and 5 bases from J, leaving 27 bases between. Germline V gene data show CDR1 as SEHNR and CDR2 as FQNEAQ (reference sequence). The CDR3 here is CASVTAPIRGIPETQYF. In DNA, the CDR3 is TGTGCCAGCGTCACAGCCCCTATCCGAGGAATCCCGGAGACCCAGTACTTC.

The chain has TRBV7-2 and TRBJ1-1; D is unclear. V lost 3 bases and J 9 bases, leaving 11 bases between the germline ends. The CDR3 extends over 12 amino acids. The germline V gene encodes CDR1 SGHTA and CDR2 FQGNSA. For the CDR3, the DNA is TGTGCCAGCAGCTTTTTATCGGGCAAAGCTTTCTTT. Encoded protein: CASSFLSGKAFF. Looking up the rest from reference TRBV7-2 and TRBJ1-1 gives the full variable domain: GAGVSQSPSNKVTEKGKDVELRCDPISGHTALYWYRQSLGQGLEFLIYFQGNSAPDKSGLPSDRFSAERTGGSVSTLTIQRTQQEDSAVYLCASSFLSGKAFFGQGTRLTVV.

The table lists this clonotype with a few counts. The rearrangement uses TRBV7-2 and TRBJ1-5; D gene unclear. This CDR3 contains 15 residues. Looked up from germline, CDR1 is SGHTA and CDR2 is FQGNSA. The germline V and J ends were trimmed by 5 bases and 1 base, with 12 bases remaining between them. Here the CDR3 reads CASSGSLGSNQPQHF. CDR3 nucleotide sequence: TGTGCCAGCAGCGGGTCTCTAGGGAGCAATCAGCCCCAGCATTTT.

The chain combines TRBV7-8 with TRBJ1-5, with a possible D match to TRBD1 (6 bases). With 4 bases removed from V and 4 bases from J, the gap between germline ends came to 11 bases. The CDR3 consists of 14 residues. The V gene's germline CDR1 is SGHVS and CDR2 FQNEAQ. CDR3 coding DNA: TGTGCCAGCAGCTCCCGACAGGCAAATCAGCCCCAGCATTTT. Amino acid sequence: CASSSRQANQPQHF.

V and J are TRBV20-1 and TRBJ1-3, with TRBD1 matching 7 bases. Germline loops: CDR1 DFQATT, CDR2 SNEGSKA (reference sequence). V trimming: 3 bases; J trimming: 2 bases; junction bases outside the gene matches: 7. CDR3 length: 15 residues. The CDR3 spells CSARPYDRAGNTIYF. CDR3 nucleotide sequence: TGCAGTGCTAGGCCCTATGACAGGGCTGGAAACACCATATATTTT.

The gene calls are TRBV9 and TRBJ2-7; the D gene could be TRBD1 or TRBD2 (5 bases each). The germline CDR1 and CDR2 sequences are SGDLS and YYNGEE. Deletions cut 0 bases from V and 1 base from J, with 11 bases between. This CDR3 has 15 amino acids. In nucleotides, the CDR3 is TGTGCCAGCAGCGTAGGGGACGCCGGATCCTACGAGCAGTACTTC. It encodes CASSVGDAGSYEQYF.

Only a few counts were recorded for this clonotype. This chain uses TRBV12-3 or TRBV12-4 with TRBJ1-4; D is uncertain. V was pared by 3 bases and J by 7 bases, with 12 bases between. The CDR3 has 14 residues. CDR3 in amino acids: CASSFSGIAEKLFF. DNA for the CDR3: TGTGCCAGCAGTTTCTCTGGGATAGCTGAAAAACTGTTTTTT.

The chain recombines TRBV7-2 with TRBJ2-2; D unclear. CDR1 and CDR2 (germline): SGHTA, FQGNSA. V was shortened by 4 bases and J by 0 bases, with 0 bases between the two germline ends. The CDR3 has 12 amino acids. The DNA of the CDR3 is TGTGCCAGCAGCTCGAACACCGGGGAGCTGTTTTTT. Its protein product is CASSSNTGELFF.

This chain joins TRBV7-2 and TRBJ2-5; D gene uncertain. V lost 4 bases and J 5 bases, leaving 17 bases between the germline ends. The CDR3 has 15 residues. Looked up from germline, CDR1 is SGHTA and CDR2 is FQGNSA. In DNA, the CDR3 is TGTGCCAGCAGCTCCTCCTTTCTAGTAGGGGAGACCCAGTACTTC. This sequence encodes CASSSSFLVGETQYF.

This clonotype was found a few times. This CDR3 reads CASSPSQGHRNYGYTF. CDR3 in DNA: TGTGCCAGCAGTCCTTCCCAGGGGCATAGAAACTATGGCTACACCTTC. V is TRBV27 and J is TRBJ1-2, with D possibly being TRBD1 (6 bases). V was trimmed by 5 bases and J by 2 bases, leaving 18 bases between them. This CDR3 comprises 16 residues. CDR1 and CDR2 from the germline V gene are MNHEY and SMNVEV (reference sequence).

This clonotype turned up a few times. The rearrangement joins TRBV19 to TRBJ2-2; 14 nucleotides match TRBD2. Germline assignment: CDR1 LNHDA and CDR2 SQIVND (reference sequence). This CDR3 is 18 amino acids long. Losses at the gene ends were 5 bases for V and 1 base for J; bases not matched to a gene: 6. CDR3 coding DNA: TGTGCCAGTAGTGTGGGACTAGCGGGGGAGATGAACACCGGGGAGCTGTTTTTT. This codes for CASSVGLAGEMNTGELFF.

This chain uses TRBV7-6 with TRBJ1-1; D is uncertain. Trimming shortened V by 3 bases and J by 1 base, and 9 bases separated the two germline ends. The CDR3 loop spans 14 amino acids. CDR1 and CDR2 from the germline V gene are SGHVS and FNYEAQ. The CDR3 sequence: CASSFRPANTEAFF. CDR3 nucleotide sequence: TGTGCCAGCAGCTTTAGGCCGGCGAACACTGAAGCTTTCTTT.

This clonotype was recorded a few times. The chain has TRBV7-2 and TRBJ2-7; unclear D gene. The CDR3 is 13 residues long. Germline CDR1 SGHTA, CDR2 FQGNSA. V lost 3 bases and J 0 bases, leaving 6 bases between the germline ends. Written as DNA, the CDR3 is TGTGCCAGCAGCTTTTGGAGCTCCTACGAGCAGTACTTC. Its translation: CASSFWSSYEQYF. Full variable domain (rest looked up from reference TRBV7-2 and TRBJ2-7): GAGVSQSPSNKVTEKGKDVELRCDPISGHTALYWYRQSLGQGLEFLIYFQGNSAPDKSGLPSDRFSAERTGGSVSTLTIQRTQQEDSAVYLCASSFWSSYEQYFGPGTRLTVT.

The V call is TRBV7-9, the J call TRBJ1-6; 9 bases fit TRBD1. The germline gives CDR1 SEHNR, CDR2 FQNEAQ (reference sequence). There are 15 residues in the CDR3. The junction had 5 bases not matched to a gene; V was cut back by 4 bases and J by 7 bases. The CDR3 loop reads CASSSQGARNSPLHF. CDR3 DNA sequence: TGTGCCAGCAGCTCACAGGGGGCAAGAAATTCACCCCTCCACTTT.

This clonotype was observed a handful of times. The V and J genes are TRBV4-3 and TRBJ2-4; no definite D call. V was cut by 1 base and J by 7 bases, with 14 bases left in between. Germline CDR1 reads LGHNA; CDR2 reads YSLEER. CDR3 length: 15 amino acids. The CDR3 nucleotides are TGCGCCAGCAGCCAAGGGAGACATATTAGGAACATTCAGTACTTC. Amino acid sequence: CASSQGRHIRNIQYF.

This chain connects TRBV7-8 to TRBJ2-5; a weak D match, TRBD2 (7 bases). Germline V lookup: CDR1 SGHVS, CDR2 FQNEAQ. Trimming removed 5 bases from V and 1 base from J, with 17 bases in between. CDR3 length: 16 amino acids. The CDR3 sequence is CASSPGGGAIQETQYF. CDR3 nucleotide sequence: TGTGCCAGCAGCCCAGGTGGGGGGGCGATCCAAGAGACCCAGTACTTC.

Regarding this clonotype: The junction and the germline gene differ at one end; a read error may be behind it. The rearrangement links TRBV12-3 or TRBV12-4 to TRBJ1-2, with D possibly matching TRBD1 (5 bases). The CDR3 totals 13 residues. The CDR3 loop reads CASTLGAYYGYTF. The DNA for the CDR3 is TGTGCCAGCACTTTAGGGGCCTACTATGGCTACACCTTC.

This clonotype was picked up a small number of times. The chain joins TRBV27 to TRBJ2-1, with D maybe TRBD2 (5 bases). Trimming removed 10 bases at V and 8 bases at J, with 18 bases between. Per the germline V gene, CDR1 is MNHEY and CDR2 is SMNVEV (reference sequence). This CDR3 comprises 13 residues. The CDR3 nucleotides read TGTGCCACCATCGGACTTTTGAGGGATGAGCAGTTCTTC. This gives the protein CATIGLLRDEQFF.

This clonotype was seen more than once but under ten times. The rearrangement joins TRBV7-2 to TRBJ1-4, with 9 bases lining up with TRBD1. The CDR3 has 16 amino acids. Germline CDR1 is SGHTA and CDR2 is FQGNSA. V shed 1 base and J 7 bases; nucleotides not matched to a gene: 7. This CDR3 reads CASSLGVGQGFEKLFF. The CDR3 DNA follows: TGTGCCAGCAGCTTAGGGGTCGGACAGGGGTTTGAAAAACTGTTTTTT.

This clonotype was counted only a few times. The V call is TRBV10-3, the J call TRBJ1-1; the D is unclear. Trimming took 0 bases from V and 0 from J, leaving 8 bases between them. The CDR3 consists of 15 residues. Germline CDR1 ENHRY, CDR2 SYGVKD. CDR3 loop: CAISESNGLNTEAFF. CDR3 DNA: TGTGCCATCAGTGAGTCGAACGGATTGAACACTGAAGCTTTCTTT.

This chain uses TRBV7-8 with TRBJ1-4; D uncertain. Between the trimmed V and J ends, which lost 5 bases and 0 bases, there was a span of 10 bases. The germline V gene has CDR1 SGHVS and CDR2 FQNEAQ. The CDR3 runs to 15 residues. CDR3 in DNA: TGTGCCAGCAGCCGGAGGATTGCAACTAATGAAAAACTGTTTTTT. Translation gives CASSRRIATNEKLFF. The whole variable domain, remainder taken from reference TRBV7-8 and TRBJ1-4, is GAGVSQSPRYKVAKRGQDVALRCDPISGHVSLFWYQQALGQGPEFLTYFQNEAQLDKSGLPSDRFFAERPEGSVSTLKIQRTQQEDSAVYLCASSRRIATNEKLFFGSGTQLSVL.

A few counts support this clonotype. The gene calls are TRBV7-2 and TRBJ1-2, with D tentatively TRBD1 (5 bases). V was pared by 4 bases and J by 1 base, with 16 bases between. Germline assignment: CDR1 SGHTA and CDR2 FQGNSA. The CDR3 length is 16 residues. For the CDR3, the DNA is TGTGCCAGCAGCTCACAGACAGAATATTTTAACTATGGCTACACCTTC. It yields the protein CASSSQTEYFNYGYTF.

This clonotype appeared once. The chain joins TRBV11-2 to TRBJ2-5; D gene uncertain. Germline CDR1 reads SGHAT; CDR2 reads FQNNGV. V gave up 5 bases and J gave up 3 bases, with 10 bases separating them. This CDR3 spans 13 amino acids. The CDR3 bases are TGTGCCAGCAGCGTAGTTGGGGAAGAGACCCAGTACTTC. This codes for CASSVVGEETQYF.

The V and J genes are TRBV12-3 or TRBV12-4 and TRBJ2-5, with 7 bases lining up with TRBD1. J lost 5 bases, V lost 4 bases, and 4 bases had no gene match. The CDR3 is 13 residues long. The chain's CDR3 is CASSWGQLETQYF. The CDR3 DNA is TGTGCCAGCAGTTGGGGACAGTTGGAGACCCAGTACTTC.

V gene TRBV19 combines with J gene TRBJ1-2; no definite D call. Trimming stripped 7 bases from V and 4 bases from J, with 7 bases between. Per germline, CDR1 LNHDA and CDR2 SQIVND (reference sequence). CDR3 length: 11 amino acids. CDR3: CASITPYGYTF. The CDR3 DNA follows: TGTGCCAGTATTACTCCCTATGGCTACACCTTC.

CDR3 in amino acids: CASSLAGGNEQFF. For the CDR3, the DNA is TGTGCCAGCAGCCTAGCGGGGGGGAATGAGCAGTTCTTC. V is TRBV4-2 and J is TRBJ2-1; 11 nucleotides agree with TRBD2. Per the germline V gene, CDR1 is LGHNA and CDR2 is YNFKEQ. CDR3 length: 13 residues. Losses at the gene ends were 4 bases for V and 7 bases for J; bases not matched to a gene: 0.

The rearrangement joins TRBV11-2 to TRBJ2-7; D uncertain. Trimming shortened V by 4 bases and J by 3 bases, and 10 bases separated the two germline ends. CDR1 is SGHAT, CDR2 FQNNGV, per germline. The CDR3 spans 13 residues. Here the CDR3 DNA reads TGTGCCAGCAGCTCCCCTCTGGACTACGAGCAGTACTTC. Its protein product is CASSSPLDYEQYF.

Here the CDR3 DNA reads TGCGCCAGCAGCCTCATAGCGATTTCCTACAATGAGCAGTTCTTC. Its protein product is CASSLIAISYNEQFF. The chain carries TRBV4-1 and TRBJ2-1, with D tentatively TRBD2 (5 bases). V dropped 4 bases and J dropped 1 base, with 11 bases sitting between them. Germline V CDR1 and CDR2: MGHRA, YSYEKL. This CDR3 is 15 amino acids long.

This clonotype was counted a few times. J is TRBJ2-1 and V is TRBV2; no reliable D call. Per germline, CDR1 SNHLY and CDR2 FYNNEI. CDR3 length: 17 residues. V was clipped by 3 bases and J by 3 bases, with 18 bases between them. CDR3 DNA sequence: TGTGCCAGCAGTGATATTAGGTCTTCTACTGTCTACAATGAGCAGTTCTTC. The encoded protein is CASSDIRSSTVYNEQFF.